One and the same sample provided the 32 T cell receptor beta chains below, sequenced in a study of CD8 T cells in ankylosing spondylitis. TCRdb re-analysed the 5' RACE reads in MiXCR, keeping a single row per CDR3 protein. The profile shows 130,000 or so distinct CDR3 sequences, more than 6.5% of them singletons. Input material: blood, either unsorted or a sorted T cell fraction (not recorded which). The origin of the receptors is a male donor with ankylosing spondylitis or in good health (not recorded which).

This clonotype appeared many times. CDR3: CASSESSFPGELFF. DNA of the CDR3: TGCGCCAGCAGTGAGTCGTCTTTTCCCGGGGAGCTGTTTTTT. The V and J genes are TRBV10-2 and TRBJ2-2; D not resolved. Germline CDR1 WSHSY, CDR2 SAAADI. This CDR3 contains 14 residues. Trimming stripped 0 bases from V and 6 bases from J, with 8 bases between.

This clonotype has a handful of counts. The chain is built from TRBV12-3 or TRBV12-4 and TRBJ2-3, with TRBD2 matching 10 bases. The CDR3 consists of 17 residues. The J segment lost 4 bases and the V segment lost 0 bases, leaving 7 bases of the junction unmatched. CDR3 in amino acids: CASSLALASGSADTQYF. CDR3 sequence (DNA): TGTGCCAGCAGTTTAGCCCTCGCTAGCGGGAGTGCAGATACGCAGTATTTT.

In its sample, this clonotype was seen many times. This rearrangement joins TRBV25-1 to TRBJ2-7, with 8 positions matching TRBD1. V shed 9 bases, J shed 1 base, and the junction held 11 bases outside the gene matches. Germline V lookup: CDR1 MGHDK, CDR2 SYGVNS. The CDR3 length is 15 residues. The CDR3 bases are TGTGCCAGTTCAGGGGGCGCCCTGGGTTCCTACGAGCAGTACTTC. This sequence encodes CASSGGALGSYEQYF.

This clonotype was counted at least ten times. The CDR3 DNA reads as TGCGCCAGCAGCTTGTTTCCGGGGGCTGAGAATGAGCAGTTCTTC. It is translated as CASSLFPGAENEQFF. This chain connects TRBV5-1 to TRBJ2-1, with D possibly being TRBD1 or TRBD2 (6 bases each). The V end was cut by 1 base, the J end by 7 bases, with 15 bases between. In germline, CDR1 is SGHRS, CDR2 YFSETQ. CDR3 length: 15 amino acids.

The genes are TRBV2 and TRBJ2-4, with 10 nucleotides matching TRBD1. Per germline, CDR1 SNHLY and CDR2 FYNNEI. With 6 bases clipped from V and 3 bases from J, the junction kept 8 bases outside the gene matches. The CDR3 length is 16 residues. The CDR3 nucleotides are TGTGCCAGCAGGGGCCGGGACAGGGGAGGCAAAAACATTCAGTACTTC. Protein: CASRGRDRGGKNIQYF.

V gene TRBV11-2 combines with J gene TRBJ2-1; no reliable D call. The CDR3 totals 14 residues. Germline CDR1 is SGHAT and CDR2 is FQNNGV. Trimming pared 1 base from V and 10 bases from J, leaving 14 bases between. The CDR3 region has the DNA TGTGCCAGCAGCTTAGGGATATTAGGTCGAGAGCAGTTCTTC. Translated, it gives CASSLGILGREQFF.

Ten or more counts support this clonotype. This rearrangement joins TRBV7-9 to TRBJ1-2; 7 positions match TRBD1. This CDR3 is 12 amino acids long. The V segment lost 10 bases and the J segment 2 bases; nucleotides outside the gene matches: 4. Looked up from germline, CDR1 is SEHNR and CDR2 is FQNEAQ (reference sequence). The CDR3 loop reads CAIRDSNYGYTF. CDR3 nucleotides: TGTGCCATCAGGGACAGCAACTATGGCTACACCTTC.

Many counts were recorded for this clonotype. The chain recombines TRBV7-2 with TRBJ2-7; 11 nucleotides align to TRBD2. The germline V gene has CDR1 SGHTA and CDR2 FQGNSA. The CDR3 runs 14 residues. V gave up 5 bases and J gave up 4 bases; unmatched junction bases: 4. The chain's CDR3 is CASSQRTSGYEQYF. CDR3 nucleotide sequence: TGTGCCAGCAGCCAAAGGACTAGCGGGTACGAGCAGTACTTC.

This clonotype has at least ten counts. The V gene is TRBV6-1, the J gene TRBJ2-1; D is possibly TRBD1 or TRBD2 (6 bases each). The CDR3 is made up of 16 amino acids. The germline V gene encodes CDR1 MNHNS and CDR2 SASEGT. The germline V and J ends were trimmed by 3 bases and 8 bases, with 20 bases remaining between them. The CDR3, as DNA: TGTGCCAGCAGTGAGGGGGCCGGGAGAATCGGTGATGAGCAGTTCTTC. Amino acid sequence: CASSEGAGRIGDEQFF.

This clonotype showed up many times. V gene TRBV11-1 combines with J gene TRBJ2-5, with 10 bases identical to TRBD2. V dropped 5 bases and J dropped 0; count of bases not matched to a gene: 15. The CDR3 length is 19 residues. Germline lookup yields CDR1 SGHAT and CDR2 FQDESV (reference sequence). The CDR3 nucleotides read TGTGCCAGCAGCCCAAACCCAGCCCGGGGACTAGCGCACCAAGAGACCCAGTACTTC. Translation gives CASSPNPARGLAHQETQYF.

This clonotype was picked up many times. The V gene is TRBV7-2, the J gene TRBJ2-3; tentatively, D is TRBD1 (6 bases). CDR3 length: 17 residues. Germline V gene lookup returns CDR1 SGHTA and CDR2 FQGNSA. V lost 5 bases and J 2 bases, leaving 20 bases between the germline ends. The chain's CDR3 is CASSQRNIRDTTDTQYF. The CDR3 DNA is TGTGCCAGCAGCCAACGCAACATCCGGGACACCACAGATACGCAGTATTTT.

This clonotype was detected many times. The chain combines TRBV5-5 with TRBJ2-1; no firm D call. The CDR3 is 14 residues long. Per germline, CDR1 SGHKS and CDR2 YYEKEE (reference sequence). V lost 3 bases and J lost 0, with 7 bases in between. The CDR3 protein is CASSSISSYNEQFF. The CDR3 DNA reads TGTGCCAGCAGCTCGATAAGCTCCTACAATGAGCAGTTCTTC.

This clonotype was recorded many times. This chain uses TRBV5-1 with TRBJ2-6, with 7 positions matching TRBD1. V shed 5 bases, J shed 2 bases, and the junction held 4 bases outside the gene matches. Per the germline V gene, CDR1 is SGHRS and CDR2 is YFSETQ. This CDR3 is built from 15 residues. The CDR3 loop is CASSNDRAGANVLTF. The CDR3 nucleotides read TGCGCCAGCAGTAACGACAGGGCTGGGGCCAACGTCCTGACTTTC.

This clonotype was seen ten or more times. This sequence joins TRBV20-1 and TRBJ1-5, with D unclear. The CDR3 extends over 15 amino acids. Germline lookup yields CDR1 DFQATT and CDR2 SNEGSKA (reference sequence). Trimming left V 3 bases short and J 2 bases short, with 14 bases between. Here the CDR3 reads CSASDPGGGNQPQHF. In nucleotides, the CDR3 is TGCAGTGCTAGTGACCCAGGCGGTGGCAATCAGCCCCAGCATTTT.

Ten or more counts support this clonotype. The CDR3 here is CSARDSTYQPQHF. The CDR3 DNA sequence: TGCAGCGCCAGGGACAGCACCTATCAGCCCCAGCATTTT. This chain connects TRBV29-1 to TRBJ1-5, with TRBD1 matching over 7 bases. Germline V lookup: CDR1 SQVTM, CDR2 ANQGSEA. The V segment lost 7 bases and the J segment 5 bases; nucleotides outside the gene matches: 8. The CDR3 is 13 amino acids. Supplemented by reference TRBV29-1 and TRBJ1-5, the full variable domain reads SAVISQKPSRDICQRGTSLTIQCQVDSQVTMMFWYRQQPGQSLTLIATANQGSEATYESGFVIDKFPISRPNLTFSTLTVSNMSPEDSSIYLCSARDSTYQPQHFGDGTRLSIL.

This clonotype was recorded at least ten times. Mismatch with germline at one junction end may stem from a read error. The chain carries TRBV20-1 and TRBJ2-2; 14 bases line up with TRBD2. Germline assignment: CDR1 DFQATT and CDR2 SNEGSKA (reference sequence). The CDR3 extends over 18 amino acids. The chain's CDR3 is CCARAGTSGRFNTGELFF. DNA of the CDR3: TGCTGTGCTAGAGCCGGGACTAGCGGGAGATTTAACACCGGGGAGCTGTTTTTT.

The sample holds many counts of this clonotype. The V and J genes are TRBV5-1 and TRBJ2-3; TRBD2 aligns across 11 bases. Germline V gene lookup returns CDR1 SGHRS and CDR2 YFSETQ. The CDR3 extends over 16 amino acids. J gave up 4 bases and V 0 bases, and 4 bases lay outside the gene matches. This chain's CDR3 is CASSLVSGGVPDTQYF. CDR3 DNA sequence: TGCGCCAGCAGCTTGGTTAGCGGGGGGGTGCCAGATACGCAGTATTTT.

This clonotype was recorded many times. This sequence joins TRBV12-3 or TRBV12-4 and TRBJ1-2; D ambiguous. V shed 1 base and J shed 7 bases, with 16 bases lying between them. The CDR3 spans 15 residues. The DNA for the CDR3 is TGTGCCAGCAGTTTAGAATTTGCGGCCGGCGGTGGCTACACCTTC. It is translated as CASSLEFAAGGGYTF.

This clonotype was found many times. The chain uses TRBV28 and TRBJ1-4; no clear D gene. Germline V gene data show CDR1 as MDHEN and CDR2 as SYDVKM. CDR3 length: 13 amino acids. The V and J ends lost 7 bases and 7 bases respectively, with 13 bases between them. The CDR3 DNA reads as TGTGCCAGCATGCGGCAGGAGAGTGAAAAACTGTTTTTT. Encoded protein: CASMRQESEKLFF.

The J gene is TRBJ2-7, the V gene TRBV5-1; D gene uncertain. V lost 4 bases, J lost 6 bases, and 11 bases lay in between. Germline V lookup: CDR1 SGHRS, CDR2 YFSETQ. The CDR3 covers 12 residues. CDR3 region: CASSAWVGEQYF. CDR3 sequence (DNA): TGCGCCAGCAGCGCCTGGGTGGGCGAGCAGTACTTC. The full variable domain, in which reference TRBV5-1 and TRBJ2-7 provide the parts outside the CDR3, is KAGVTQTPRYLIKTRGQQVTLSCSPISGHRSVSWYQQTPGQGLQFLFEYFSETQRNKGNFPGRFSGRQFSNSRSEMNVSTLELGDSALYLCASSAWVGEQYFGPGTRLTVT.

Concerning this clonotype: This may arise from a read error, as a much more abundant clone is one base away. CDR3 region: CASRITASSYEKYF. The CDR3 DNA is TGCGCCAGCCGGATAACAGCCAGCTCCTACGAGAAGTACTTC. This chain links TRBV5-1 with TRBJ2-7; D call uncertain. There are 14 residues in the CDR3. In germline, CDR1 is SGHRS, CDR2 YFSETQ.

In this sample, this clonotype turned up a few times. The V gene is TRBV3-1, the J gene TRBJ2-2; possible D gene TRBD2, 5 bases. This CDR3 contains 16 residues. Germline assignment: CDR1 LGHDT and CDR2 YNNKEL (reference sequence). V lost 0 bases, J lost 0 bases, and 8 bases lay in between. CDR3 region: CASSQDGGSNTGELFF. The CDR3 DNA reads as TGTGCCAGCAGCCAAGATGGAGGTTCGAACACCGGGGAGCTGTTTTTT.

This clonotype was counted ten times or more. The chain has TRBV20-1 and TRBJ2-7; 10 nucleotides match TRBD2. Germline CDR1 DFQATT, CDR2 SNEGSKA (reference sequence). The trim removed 5 bases at V and 3 bases at J, leaving 7 bases unmatched. There are 14 residues in the CDR3. This CDR3 reads CSAAPSGGFYEQYF. In DNA, the CDR3 is TGCAGTGCTGCCCCTAGCGGGGGTTTCTACGAGCAGTACTTC.

This clonotype came up many times. The rearrangement joins TRBV20-1 to TRBJ1-5; D remains unclear. CDR3 length: 12 residues. Germline CDR1 is DFQATT and CDR2 is SNEGSKA (reference sequence). Trimming pared 3 bases from V and 0 bases from J, leaving 3 bases between. The CDR3 region is CSASNSNQPQHF. The CDR3 DNA reads as TGCAGTGCTAGCAATAGCAATCAGCCCCAGCATTTT.

This clonotype was detected ten times or more. The chain uses TRBV2 and TRBJ1-1, with a possible D match to TRBD1 (6 bases). This CDR3 region has 15 residues. Germline V gene lookup returns CDR1 SNHLY and CDR2 FYNNEI. Deletions cut 6 bases from V and 0 bases from J, with 14 bases between. The CDR3: CASRFWGQMNTEAFF. The CDR3 bases are TGTGCCAGCAGATTCTGGGGACAAATGAACACTGAAGCTTTCTTT.

This clonotype was observed at least ten times. V and J are TRBV12-3 or TRBV12-4 and TRBJ2-7, with 10 positions matching TRBD2. The V gene end was trimmed by 10 bases and the J gene end by 4 bases; junction bases not matched to a gene: 7. The CDR3 is 13 residues long. DNA for the CDR3: TGTGCCACCGCTAGCGGGGGCCGTTACGAGCAGTACTTC. Translated: CATASGGRYEQYF.

A single count supports this clonotype. This may stem from a read error, because a much larger clone lies one nucleotide away. V is TRBV20-1 and J is TRBJ2-1; D unclear. CDR1 is DFQATT, CDR2 SNEGSKA, per germline (reference sequence). The CDR3 has 12 amino acids. The CDR3 DNA reads as TGCGGTGCGTGGATCTCGATCAATGAGCAGTTCTTC. Encoded protein: CGAWISINEQFF.

This clonotype was recorded many times. This chain links TRBV20-1 with TRBJ2-5; 7 bases map to TRBD1. Germline trimming cut 1 base from V and 5 bases from J; bases unmatched to any gene: 7. The germline CDR1 and CDR2 sequences are DFQATT and SNEGSKA (reference sequence). The CDR3 is 14 amino acids. CDR3 loop: CSARVHRGMETQYF. The DNA of the CDR3 is TGCAGTGCTAGAGTGCACAGGGGTATGGAGACCCAGTACTTC.

This clonotype was recorded at least ten times. V usage is TRBV20-1 and J usage is TRBJ2-7, with 7 bases identical to TRBD1. CDR1 is DFQATT, CDR2 SNEGSKA, per germline (reference sequence). The CDR3 contains 13 residues. Losses at the gene ends were 6 bases for V and 6 bases for J; bases not matched to a gene: 11. The CDR3 loop is CSALGGLVGEQYF. CDR3 nucleotide sequence: TGCAGTGCCCTAGGGGGCTTGGTGGGCGAGCAGTACTTC.

This clonotype was counted ten times or more. The gene calls are TRBV12-3 or TRBV12-4 and TRBJ1-1; D remains ambiguous. The CDR3 has 12 amino acids. The V and J ends lost 7 bases and 8 bases respectively, with 14 bases between them. The CDR3 coding sequence is TGTGCCAGCATGGTGGGTATCACCGAAGCTTTCTTT. As protein: CASMVGITEAFF.

Only a few counts were recorded for this clonotype. The chain joins TRBV12-3 or TRBV12-4 to TRBJ2-3; TRBD2 agrees at 9 bases. The CDR3 length is 17 residues. With V trimmed by 5 bases and J by 0 bases, 9 bases remained unmatched. CDR3 in DNA: TGTGCCAGCAGTCCCGGGAACCTAGCGGGGAGCACAGATACGCAGTATTTT. As protein: CASSPGNLAGSTDTQYF.

Ten or more counts support this clonotype. The chain carries TRBV7-2 and TRBJ2-7, with TRBD2 matching over 10 bases. Per the germline V gene, CDR1 is SGHTA and CDR2 is FQGNSA. The CDR3 length is 15 residues. V lost 1 base, J lost 2 bases, and 2 bases stayed unmatched. The CDR3 nucleotides are TGTGCCAGCAGCTTAGAAGGACTAGCGGCCTACGAGCAGTACTTC. Protein sequence: CASSLEGLAAYEQYF. Variable domain in full (rest from reference TRBV7-2 and TRBJ2-7): GAGVSQSPSNKVTEKGKDVELRCDPISGHTALYWYRQSLGQGLEFLIYFQGNSAPDKSGLPSDRFSAERTGGSVSTLTIQRTQQEDSAVYLCASSLEGLAAYEQYFGPGTRLTVT.